This is a list of T cell receptor beta chains from one sample in a study of T-cell reconstitution after alpha-beta-depleted transplantation in children. TCRdb ran MiXCR on the PCR reads and lists one entry per CDR3 protein. The sample comprises 190,000 or so distinct CDR3 sequences, roughly 15% of which are singletons, and over 10% rests with the top ten. The sample here was PBMCs from the stem cell graft donor, taken from the stem cell graft. These receptors came from a human donor who donated a stem cell graft to a child with acute lymphoblastic leukemia. CDR3s include the opening cysteine and the closing phenylalanine or tryptophan. The D gene is left open where the match is weak. Size is omitted from some rows. Given values are once, few, many or a class for expanded clones.

d_call	v_call	j_call	clone_size	cdr3_nt	cdr3_aa
TRBD2	TRBV24-1	TRBJ2-3	many	TGTGCCACCAGTGAGCGGACTAGCGGGAGAGCCACAGATACGCAGTATTTT	CATSERTSGRATDTQYF
TRBD2	TRBV20-1	TRBJ2-7	many	TGCAGTGCTAGAGATCAACTAGCGGGAGGGGGGTACGAGCAGTACTTC	CSARDQLAGGGYEQYF
TRBD1	TRBV10-3	TRBJ2-4	many	TGTGCCATCAGTGCAGGGGGCCAAAACAAAAACATTCAGTACTTC	CAISAGGQNKNIQYF
-	TRBV29-1	TRBJ2-7	many	TGCAGCGTTGAAGCTCGCCTGACGAGCTCCTACGAGCAGTACTTC	CSVEARLTSSYEQYF
TRBD2	TRBV18	TRBJ2-1	-	TGTGCCAGCTCACCGGGACTAGGGGACAATGAGCAGTTCTTC	CASSPGLGDNEQFF
-	TRBV4-1	TRBJ2-1	many	TGCGCCAGCAGCCAAGATGGTGAGAGCGGCTCCTACAATGAGCAGTTCTTC	CASSQDGESGSYNEQFF
-	TRBV29-1	TRBJ2-1	many	TGCAGCGTTAAGAGGGATGAGCAGTTCTTC	CSVKRDEQFF
TRBD1	TRBV12-3/TRBV12-4	TRBJ1-5	many	TGTGCCAGCAGTCTCGACAGGGGTCAGCCCCAGCATTTT	CASSLDRGQPQHF
-	TRBV9	TRBJ2-7	many	TGTGCCAGCAGCCCCTCGGGGGCTCCAGGTCCTTACGAGCAGTACTTC	CASSPSGAPGPYEQYF
-	TRBV5-1	TRBJ2-4	many	TGCGCCAGCAGCTTTGAGGAGGGTCGGAACATTCAGTACTTC	CASSFEEGRNIQYF
-	TRBV9	TRBJ2-7	many	TGTGCCAGCAGCCCCAAGGCCTACGAGCAGTACTTC	CASSPKAYEQYF
TRBD2	TRBV5-1	TRBJ2-2	many	TGCGCCAGCAGCTTGCTGTCTAGCGGGAACACCGGGGAGCTGTTTTTT	CASSLLSSGNTGELFF
TRBD1	TRBV5-1	TRBJ2-1	-	TGCGCCAGCAGCTGGGACAGAGAGCAGTTCTTC	CASSWDREQFF
TRBD2	TRBV5-1	TRBJ2-3	many	TGCGCCAGCAGCCCCGAGGGCGCGGGAGGAGGCCCAGATACGCAGTATTTT	CASSPEGAGGGPDTQYF
-	TRBV5-1	TRBJ2-3	many	TGCGCCAGCAGGCTGGGACTTGCCACAGATACGCAGTATTTT	CASRLGLATDTQYF
-	TRBV4-2	TRBJ1-2	-	TGTGCCAGCAGCCAAGATCTTGGACCCTCTAACTATGGCTACACCTTC	CASSQDLGPSNYGYTF
-	TRBV29-1	TRBJ2-1	-	TGCAGCGTTGAGGGTGAAGGACAACCTAAAGGGTACAATGAGCAGTTCTTC	CSVEGEGQPKGYNEQFF
TRBD1	TRBV5-1	TRBJ1-1	many	TGCGCCAGCAGTCACGGGACAGGGAACACTGAAGCTTTCTTT	CASSHGTGNTEAFF
-	TRBV25-1	TRBJ2-5	many	TGTGCCAGCTCGACTGGGGATTCGGAGACCCAGTACTTC	CASSTGDSETQYF
-	TRBV6-2/TRBV6-3	TRBJ2-5	-	TGTGCCAGCAGTTACACCCAGTACCAAGAGACCCAGTACTTC	CASSYTQYQETQYF
-	TRBV29-1	TRBJ1-1	many	TGCAGCGTTGATCGGGGGATGAACACTGAAGCTTTCTTT	CSVDRGMNTEAFF
TRBD2	TRBV2	TRBJ2-2	-	TGTGCCAGCAAAAGACTAGCAGGATTGGCCGGGGAGCTGTTTTTT	CASKRLAGLAGELFF
-	TRBV12-3/TRBV12-4	TRBJ2-5	many	TGTGCCAGCAGCCCCCACGGGAGTCGGGAGACCCAGTACTTC	CASSPHGSRETQYF
-	TRBV25-1	TRBJ2-5	many	TGTGCCAGCAGTGACGGTGATGGGGAGACCCAGTACTTC	CASSDGDGETQYF
-	TRBV5-1	TRBJ1-1	many	TGCGCCAGCAGCTTGGACAGGTCGAACACTGAAGCTTTCTTT	CASSLDRSNTEAFF
TRBD2	TRBV6-5	TRBJ2-1	-	TGTGCCAGCAGTTACGGGACTAGCAGGGGCAATGAGCAGTTCTTC	CASSYGTSRGNEQFF
TRBD1	TRBV6-5	TRBJ2-1	many	TGTGCCAGCAGTTTTACAGGGGTTAAGGTTTACAATGAGCAGTTCTTC	CASSFTGVKVYNEQFF
-	TRBV5-6	TRBJ2-5	-	TGTGCCAGCAGCTACCTATGGGGGGAGACCCAGTACTTC	CASSYLWGETQYF
TRBD1	TRBV20-1	TRBJ1-1	many	TGCAGTGCTAGAGGAAAAGCAGGGGGTTACACTGAAGCTTTCTTT	CSARGKAGGYTEAFF
TRBD1	TRBV5-1	TRBJ2-3	many	TGCGCCAGCAGCTTGGACAGGGGCATTCAAGATACGCAGTATTTT	CASSLDRGIQDTQYF
-	TRBV20-1	TRBJ2-5	few	TGCAGTGCGGGCGCGGGGACCCCTCTCGGAGAGACCCAGTACTTC	CSAGAGTPLGETQYF
TRBD2	TRBV6-5	TRBJ2-5	many	TGTGCCAGCAGACCGCGGACTAGCGGGACCCAAGAGACCCAGTACTTC	CASRPRTSGTQETQYF
-	TRBV19	TRBJ1-5	many	TGTGCCGGAGGGAGAGAACGGACTAATCAGCCCCAGCATTTT	CAGGRERTNQPQHF
-	TRBV27	TRBJ1-1	many	TGTGCCAGCAGTTTGGGAGGCGAGGGAACTGAAGCTTTCTTT	CASSLGGEGTEAFF
-	TRBV19	TRBJ1-1	many	TGTGCCAGTAGTATGGGAGACATCGGGGACACTGAAGCTTTCTTT	CASSMGDIGDTEAFF
TRBD2	TRBV20-1	TRBJ2-3	many	TGCAGTGCTCTTACTGGGACTAGCGAGGATACGCAGTATTTT	CSALTGTSEDTQYF
-	TRBV12-3/TRBV12-4	TRBJ2-7	many	TGTGCCAGCAGTTTGGGGCCCGCCTGGGAGCAGTACTTC	CASSLGPAWEQYF
-	TRBV29-1	TRBJ2-1	many	TGCAGCGTTGAAAGACCGGGAGCATATGAGCAGTTCTTC	CSVERPGAYEQFF
TRBD1	TRBV19	TRBJ2-2	-	TGTGCCAGCACGGGACAGGTCGTCGCCGGGGAGCTGTTTTTT	CASTGQVVAGELFF
TRBD1	TRBV12-3/TRBV12-4	TRBJ2-6	many	TGTGCCAGCGGGGACAGGGGTAGTGGGGCCAACGTCCTGACTTTC	CASGDRGSGANVLTF
-	TRBV20-1	TRBJ2-3	-	TGCAGTGCTAGCCAACTAGAAGGAGCGGATACGCAGTATTTT	CSASQLEGADTQYF
-	TRBV5-1	TRBJ2-1	many	TGCGCCAGCAGCTTGCAGATCAGCTCCTACAATGAGCAGTTCTTC	CASSLQISSYNEQFF
-	TRBV20-1	TRBJ2-6	-	TGCAGTGCTATCTCAGGCAACTCTGGGGCCAACGTCCTGACTTTC	CSAISGNSGANVLTF
-	TRBV6-5	TRBJ1-5	many	TGTGCCAGCAGTTCCCGCAGCAATCAGCCCCAGCATTTT	CASSSRSNQPQHF
-	TRBV20-1	TRBJ2-2	many	TGCAGTGCTAGTCCGGGACAAAAGAACACCGGGGAGCTGTTTTTT	CSASPGQKNTGELFF
TRBD1	TRBV6-1	TRBJ2-2	many	TGTGCCAGCTGCCGGGACAGGGGAATGAACACCGGGGAGCTGTTTTTT	CASCRDRGMNTGELFF
TRBD1	TRBV4-1	TRBJ1-1	many	TGCGCCAGCAGCCAAACCGACAGGGCCTGGGAAGCTTTCTTT	CASSQTDRAWEAFF
TRBD2	TRBV7-9	TRBJ2-1	few	TGTGCCAGCAGCCGGACTAGCAACGAGCAGTTCTTC	CASSRTSNEQFF
TRBD1	TRBV5-1	TRBJ2-1	-	TGCGCCAGCAGCTTGCGAATAAACCCACAGGGGAACAATGAGCAGTTCTTC	CASSLRINPQGNNEQFF
-	TRBV5-1	TRBJ2-5	few	TGCGCCAGCAGCTTCACGGGAGTCAGGGAAGAAGAGACCCAGTACTTC	CASSFTGVREEETQYF
TRBD2	TRBV29-1	TRBJ2-7	few	TGCAGCGTTGAAGATCGCGCTAGCGGGAGGTTCGAGCAGTACTTC	CSVEDRASGRFEQYF
TRBD2	TRBV19	TRBJ2-2	few	TGTGCCAGTAGACGCTCACTAGCGGGAGGTCCCGGGGAGCTGTTTTTT	CASRRSLAGGPGELFF
-	TRBV20-1	TRBJ1-1	-	TGCAGTGCTAGAGATACACGGGGGAACACTGAAGCTTTCTTT	CSARDTRGNTEAFF
-	TRBV28	TRBJ1-4	many	TGTGCCAGCAGTTTTGGTTCGGCGGGGGCGACTAATGAAAAACTGTTTTTT	CASSFGSAGATNEKLFF
-	TRBV20-1	TRBJ2-3	many	TGCAGTGCTAGGGGCGTAGCGATCACAGATACGCAGTATTTT	CSARGVAITDTQYF
TRBD2	TRBV5-1	TRBJ2-1	many	TGCGCCAGCAGCAAACAGGGACTAGCGGGAGGCCGGGGGTTCTTC	CASSKQGLAGGRGFF